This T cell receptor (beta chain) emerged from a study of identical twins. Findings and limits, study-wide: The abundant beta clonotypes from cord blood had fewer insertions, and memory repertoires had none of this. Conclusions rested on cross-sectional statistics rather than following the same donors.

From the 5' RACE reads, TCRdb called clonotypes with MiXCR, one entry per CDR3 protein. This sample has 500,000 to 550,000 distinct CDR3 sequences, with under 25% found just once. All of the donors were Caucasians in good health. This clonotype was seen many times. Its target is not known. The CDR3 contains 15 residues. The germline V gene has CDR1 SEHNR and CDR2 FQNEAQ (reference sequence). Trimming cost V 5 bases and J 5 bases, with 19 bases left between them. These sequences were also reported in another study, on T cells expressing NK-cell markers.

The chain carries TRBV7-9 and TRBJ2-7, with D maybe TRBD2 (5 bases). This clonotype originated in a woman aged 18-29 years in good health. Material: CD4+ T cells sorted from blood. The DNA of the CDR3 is TGTGCCAGCAGCCCATCCGGCCTAGCAAACGACGAGCAGTACTTC. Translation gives CASSPSGLANDEQYF.